The next 29 T cell receptor beta chains were all read from a single sample in a study of human T cells and chemical hapten exposure. TCRdb itself ran the RACE reads through MiXCR, one entry per CDR3 protein. Of around 180,000 distinct CDR3 sequences in the sample, 25% to 35% were seen once. Time point here: pre-sensitization, week 0. Stated treatment: therapeutic diphenylcyclopropenone sensitization with weekly scalp DPC. Specimen: whole blood, collected in connection with sensitization to the hapten diphenylcyclopropenone (DPC). The origin of the receptors is a young woman with alopecia areata. Some clones in this sample may be carry-over from other donors' samples.

This clonotype was observed many times. This sequence joins TRBV6-2 or TRBV6-3 and TRBJ2-1; TRBD2 aligns across 11 bases. Germline loops: CDR1 MNHEY, CDR2 SVGEGT. V was pared by 2 bases and J by 8 bases, with 11 bases of the junction left unmatched. The CDR3 covers 17 residues. This CDR3 reads CASSYPASGRFSDEQFF. CDR3 nucleotides: TGTGCCAGCAGTTACCCGGCTAGCGGGAGGTTCTCGGATGAGCAGTTCTTC.

The chain recombines TRBV7-3 with TRBJ2-7, with 8 nucleotides matching TRBD1. J gave up 0 bases and V 4 bases, and 11 bases lay outside the gene matches. The CDR3 consists of 17 residues. CDR1 is SGHTA, CDR2 FQGTGA, per germline. In DNA, the CDR3 is TGTGCCAGCAGCTCTGGACAGGGATGGCTTAGCTCCTACGAGCAGTACTTC. Protein: CASSSGQGWLSSYEQYF.

The chain uses TRBV7-8 and TRBJ2-4; D may be TRBD2 (6 bases). CDR1 and CDR2 (germline): SGHVS, FQNEAQ. The CDR3 is made up of 19 amino acids. The V and J ends lost 1 base and 4 bases respectively, with 23 bases between them. The CDR3 sequence is CASSLGTGTQLSGKNIQYF. The CDR3 coding sequence is TGTGCCAGCAGCTTAGGGACCGGGACTCAACTGTCGGGGAAAAACATTCAGTACTTC.

The CDR3 DNA reads TGCGCCAGCAGCCAAGAACCAGGGGGCGGGGAGCTGTTTTTT. As protein: CASSQEPGGGELFF. The chain is built from TRBV4-3 and TRBJ2-2, with 7 nucleotides matching TRBD1. With 0 bases clipped from V and 7 bases from J, the junction kept 2 bases outside the gene matches. The CDR3 runs 14 residues. Germline lookup yields CDR1 LGHNA and CDR2 YSLEER.

The chain recombines TRBV12-3 or TRBV12-4 with TRBJ2-1, with D unclear. The germline V and J ends were trimmed by 1 base and 10 bases, with 14 bases remaining between them. This CDR3 is 14 amino acids long. CDR3: CASSLVEDNPEQFF. The CDR3 DNA sequence: TGTGCCAGCAGTTTAGTGGAAGACAACCCCGAGCAGTTCTTC.

The table lists this clonotype with a few counts. The V call is TRBV6-5, the J call TRBJ2-1; 8 nucleotides align to TRBD2. Germline CDR1 reads MNHEY; CDR2 reads SVGAGI. This CDR3 comprises 16 residues. V was pared by 0 bases and J by 10 bases, with 11 bases of the junction left unmatched. The chain's CDR3 is CASSYSISVGRGEQFF. The CDR3 DNA follows: TGTGCCAGCAGTTACTCGATTTCTGTCGGGAGGGGAGAGCAGTTCTTC.

This chain connects TRBV2 to TRBJ2-1; D is unclear. Germline CDR1 is SNHLY and CDR2 is FYNNEI. The CDR3 has 14 amino acids. Trimming removed 5 bases at V and 4 bases at J, with 12 bases between. The CDR3 reads CASSFLTAYNEQFF. DNA for the CDR3: TGTGCCAGCAGTTTTCTAACAGCTTACAATGAGCAGTTCTTC.

The chain has TRBV10-3 and TRBJ1-2, with unresolved D. The CDR3 runs 14 residues. The V end was cut by 4 bases, the J end by 1 base, with 10 bases between. CDR1 ENHRY and CDR2 SYGVKD come from the germline V gene. The CDR3 DNA is TGTGCCATCAGTGGGACGAGATTTAACTATGGCTACACCTTC. Its translation: CAISGTRFNYGYTF.

This clonotype was counted only a few times. The V call is TRBV18, the J call TRBJ2-5; tentatively, D is TRBD2 (5 bases). Germline CDR1 is KGHSH and CDR2 is LQKENI. Deletions cut 6 bases from V and 2 bases from J, with 10 bases between. The CDR3 contains 13 residues. The CDR3 sequence is CASSRGMQETQYF. The CDR3, as DNA: TGTGCCAGCTCCCGAGGGATGCAAGAGACCCAGTACTTC. Together with reference TRBV18 and TRBJ2-5, the CDR3 gives the full variable domain: NAGVMQNPRHLVRRRGQEARLRCSPMKGHSHVYWYRQLPEEGLKFMVYLQKENIIDESGMPKERFSAEFPKEGPSILRIQQVVRGDSAAYFCASSRGMQETQYFGPGTRLLVL.

The chain is built from TRBV28 and TRBJ1-1; 7 bases are a match to TRBD1. The ends lost 4 bases at V and 5 bases at J; junction bases unmatched: 7. Germline CDR1 MDHEN, CDR2 SYDVKM. The CDR3 runs 14 residues. In DNA, the CDR3 is TGTGCCAGCAGTTCCCAGGGGGTGGATACTGAAGCTTTCTTT. Amino acids: CASSSQGVDTEAFF.

In its sample, this clonotype was seen a few times. V is TRBV9 and J is TRBJ1-1; D gene ambiguous. CDR1 and CDR2 (germline): SGDLS, YYNGEE. The CDR3 length is 15 residues. With 0 bases removed from V and 0 bases from J, the gap between germline ends came to 9 bases. The CDR3 nucleotides are TGTGCCAGCAGCGTAGGTGGAAGGTTGAACACTGAAGCTTTCTTT. Amino acids: CASSVGGRLNTEAFF. The whole variable domain, filled in from reference TRBV9 and TRBJ1-1, reads DSGVTQTPKHLITATGQRVTLRCSPRSGDLSVYWYQQSLDQGLQFLIQYYNGEERAKGNILERFSAQQFPDLHSELNLSSLELGDSALYFCASSVGGRLNTEAFFGQGTRLTVV.

This clonotype was counted a few times. V usage is TRBV10-3 and J usage is TRBJ1-1; 8 positions agree with TRBD1. V lost 7 bases to trimming and J lost 7 bases; unmatched junction nucleotides: 11. Looked up from germline, CDR1 is ENHRY and CDR2 is SYGVKD. This CDR3 region has 14 residues. The CDR3 reads CAITQTDRAGEAFF. The DNA of the CDR3 is TGTGCCATCACCCAAACGGACAGGGCAGGTGAAGCTTTCTTT.

This clonotype was found a few times. The rearrangement links TRBV4-3 to TRBJ2-7, with no clear D. The CDR3 totals 16 residues. The V end was cut by 0 bases, the J end by 2 bases, with 14 bases between. Germline values: CDR1 LGHNA, CDR2 YSLEER. The CDR3 sequence is CASSQEIGQPAYEQYF. Here the CDR3 DNA reads TGCGCCAGCAGCCAAGAAATAGGTCAGCCCGCCTACGAGCAGTACTTC.

This clonotype was counted only a few times. The rearrangement joins TRBV20-1 to TRBJ2-7, with 7 bases matching TRBD2. The CDR3 loop spans 14 amino acids. V lost 1 base to trimming and J lost 3 bases; unmatched junction nucleotides: 6. The germline V gene encodes CDR1 DFQATT and CDR2 SNEGSKA (reference sequence). DNA for the CDR3: TGCAGTGCTAGAGTGGCTAGCGGAAACTACGAGCAGTACTTC. Protein product: CSARVASGNYEQYF.

The sample holds a few counts of this clonotype. This chain connects TRBV28 to TRBJ2-5; 8 bases line up with TRBD1. After removal of 10 bases from V and 2 bases from J, the junction contained 3 bases not matched to a gene. Germline CDR1 is MDHEN and CDR2 is SYDVKM. The CDR3 is 12 amino acids. The CDR3: CATHRGQETQYF. DNA for the CDR3: TGTGCCACACACAGGGGGCAAGAGACCCAGTACTTC. The full variable domain, its missing parts supplied by reference TRBV28 and TRBJ2-5, is DVKVTQSSRYLVKRTGEKVFLECVQDMDHENMFWYRQDPGLGLRLIYFSYDVKMKEKGDIPEGYSVSREKKERFSLILESASTNQTSMYLCATHRGQETQYFGPGTRLLVL.

This clonotype was counted only a few times. CDR3: CSLSVGDSQETQYF. CDR3 sequence (DNA): TGCAGCCTAAGTGTAGGGGACAGTCAAGAGACCCAGTACTTC. The rearrangement joins TRBV29-1 to TRBJ2-5; TRBD1 agrees at 7 bases. In germline, CDR1 is SQVTM, CDR2 ANQGSEA. The CDR3 length is 14 residues. V trimming: 8 bases; J trimming: 2 bases; junction bases outside the gene matches: 11.

This rearrangement joins TRBV9 to TRBJ2-3; D not resolved. Germline lookup yields CDR1 SGDLS and CDR2 YYNGEE. This CDR3 has 14 amino acids. The germline V and J ends were trimmed by 0 bases and 0 bases, with 5 bases remaining between them. The chain's CDR3 is CASSVGPSTDTQYF. The CDR3 DNA reads TGTGCCAGCAGCGTAGGTCCTAGCACAGATACGCAGTATTTT.

The chain uses TRBV6-2 or TRBV6-3 and TRBJ2-7, with TRBD1 matching over 7 bases. Germline-derived CDR1 and CDR2 are MNHEY and SVGEGT. V trimming: 10 bases; J trimming: 0 bases; junction bases outside the gene matches: 3. This CDR3 has 12 amino acids. CDR3 region: CATGQVSYEQYF. DNA for the CDR3: TGTGCCACCGGACAGGTCTCCTACGAGCAGTACTTC.

This clonotype showed up just a few times. This chain links TRBV4-2 with TRBJ2-1; 12 bases agree with TRBD2. V lost 4 bases to trimming and J lost 8 bases; unmatched junction nucleotides: 6. Germline loops: CDR1 LGHNA, CDR2 YNFKEQ. The CDR3 sequence is 15 residues long. The CDR3 loop is CASSPLAGGTDEQFF. The CDR3 DNA reads as TGTGCCAGCAGCCCCCTAGCGGGAGGGACGGATGAGCAGTTCTTC.

This clonotype was detected a few times. V and J are TRBV5-1 and TRBJ2-7; weak D call: TRBD1 (5 bases). CDR3 length: 14 amino acids. The V end lost 4 bases, the J end lost 0 bases, and 11 bases lay between the germline ends. Per germline, CDR1 SGHRS and CDR2 YFSETQ. This CDR3 reads CASSRDSSSYEQYF. CDR3 in DNA: TGCGCCAGCAGCCGCGACAGTAGCTCCTACGAGCAGTACTTC.

This clonotype showed up just a few times. The chain has TRBV28 and TRBJ1-1, with TRBD1 matching 10 bases. Looked up from germline, CDR1 is MDHEN and CDR2 is SYDVKM. V was pared by 6 bases and J by 5 bases, with 6 bases of the junction left unmatched. The CDR3 covers 14 residues. CDR3: CASSRGTGVTEAFF. The CDR3 DNA reads as TGTGCCAGCAGCCGAGGGACAGGGGTTACTGAAGCTTTCTTT. Supplemented by reference TRBV28 and TRBJ1-1, the full variable domain reads DVKVTQSSRYLVKRTGEKVFLECVQDMDHENMFWYRQDPGLGLRLIYFSYDVKMKEKGDIPEGYSVSREKKERFSLILESASTNQTSMYLCASSRGTGVTEAFFGQGTRLTVV.

The genes are TRBV4-2 and TRBJ1-5; the D gene is possibly TRBD1 (6 bases). This CDR3 has 18 amino acids. V dropped 1 base and J dropped 1 base, with 17 bases sitting between them. The germline gives CDR1 LGHNA, CDR2 YNFKEQ. The CDR3 reads CASSQALTTGLSNQPQHF. CDR3 in DNA: TGTGCCAGCAGCCAAGCCCTAACCACAGGGTTGAGCAATCAGCCCCAGCATTTT.

The chain recombines TRBV20-1 with TRBJ2-5; 11 bases are a match to TRBD1. The V segment lost 3 bases and the J segment 4 bases; nucleotides outside the gene matches: 7. The CDR3 is 15 residues long. Germline CDR1 DFQATT, CDR2 SNEGSKA (reference sequence). CDR3 amino acids: CSARSGQGAGETQYF. CDR3 in DNA: TGCAGTGCTAGGAGCGGACAGGGGGCCGGAGAGACCCAGTACTTC.

This clonotype appeared a few times. At one end the junction does not follow the germline gene, possibly because of a read error. The V call is TRBV7-7, the J call TRBJ2-2; no clear D gene. In germline, CDR1 is SSHAT, CDR2 FNYEAQ (reference sequence). The CDR3 loop spans 14 amino acids. DNA for the CDR3: TGTGCTAGCAGCAAGACTGAGAACACCGGGGAGCTGTTTTTT. It specifies CASSKTENTGELFF.

This clonotype was seen more than once but under ten times. The chain combines TRBV19 with TRBJ2-5; D is unresolved. This CDR3 comprises 15 residues. Germline V gene data show CDR1 as LNHDA and CDR2 as SQIVND (reference sequence). Trimming shortened V by 6 bases and J by 3 bases, and 17 bases separated the two germline ends. The CDR3 nucleotides are TGTGCCAGTAGCCCCCGGGCCAGACTGGAAGAGACCCAGTACTTC. As protein: CASSPRARLEETQYF. Complete variable domain (other parts from reference TRBV19 and TRBJ2-5): DGGITQSPKYLFRKEGQNVTLSCEQNLNHDAMYWYRQDPGQGLRLIYYSQIVNDFQKGDIAEGYSVSREKKESFPLTVTSAQKNPTAFYLCASSPRARLEETQYFGPGTRLLVL.

The V and J genes are TRBV7-2 and TRBJ1-2; 9 nucleotides line up with TRBD1. Losses at the gene ends were 4 bases for V and 4 bases for J; bases not matched to a gene: 7. CDR3 length: 15 amino acids. The germline CDR1 and CDR2 sequences are SGHTA and FQGNSA. The CDR3 sequence is CASSSYGTGTYGYTF. DNA for the CDR3: TGTGCCAGCAGCTCCTACGGGACAGGGACCTATGGCTACACCTTC. The full variable domain, its missing parts supplied by reference TRBV7-2 and TRBJ1-2, is GAGVSQSPSNKVTEKGKDVELRCDPISGHTALYWYRQSLGQGLEFLIYFQGNSAPDKSGLPSDRFSAERTGGSVSTLTIQRTQQEDSAVYLCASSSYGTGTYGYTFGSGTRLTVV.

The chain couples TRBV20-1 to TRBJ1-4; perhaps TRBD1 as D (6 bases). Trimming removed 1 base from V and 6 bases from J, with 9 bases in between. Germline V CDR1 and CDR2: DFQATT, SNEGSKA (reference sequence). The CDR3 has 13 residues. CDR3 sequence reads: CSARGAGDEKLFF. DNA for the CDR3: TGCAGTGCTAGAGGGGCAGGGGATGAAAAACTGTTTTTT.

The chain joins TRBV7-2 to TRBJ2-3, with D perhaps TRBD2 (6 bases). This CDR3 has 14 residues. V was clipped by 5 bases and J by 7 bases, with 16 bases between them. Germline V gene sequence: CDR1 SGHTA, CDR2 FQGNSA. CDR3 DNA: TGTGCCAGCAGCCCCGACCTGGGCGGGAATACGCAGTATTTT. Encoded protein: CASSPDLGGNTQYF. Looking up the rest from reference TRBV7-2 and TRBJ2-3 gives the full variable domain: GAGVSQSPSNKVTEKGKDVELRCDPISGHTALYWYRQSLGQGLEFLIYFQGNSAPDKSGLPSDRFSAERTGGSVSTLTIQRTQQEDSAVYLCASSPDLGGNTQYFGPGTRLTVL.

This rearrangement joins TRBV5-1 to TRBJ2-7; a possible D gene is TRBD1 (6 bases). This CDR3 contains 15 residues. V lost 4 bases and J 0 bases, leaving 14 bases between the germline ends. Looked up from germline, CDR1 is SGHRS and CDR2 is YFSETQ. CDR3 residues: CASSPTGQSSYEQYF. The CDR3 coding sequence is TGCGCCAGCAGCCCCACCGGACAGAGCTCCTACGAGCAGTACTTC.